The entry below describes one T cell receptor (beta chain). Antigen unknown. The record originates from a study of T-cell memory formation after mild COVID-19. The wider study: Clusters of TCRs were largely donor specific.

TCRdb re-analysed the 5' RACE reads in MiXCR, keeping a single row per CDR3 protein. This sample has about half a million distinct CDR3 sequences, with about 20% found just once. The CDR3 is 15 residues long. V dropped 2 bases and J dropped 3 bases, with 14 bases sitting between them. The germline gives CDR1 DFQATT, CDR2 SNEGSKA (reference sequence). General study points: CD4+ contracting clones lay mainly in CM and EM, CD8+ ones in EMRA. In pre-infection memory, a portion of responding clones appeared, which suggested that cross-reactive memory joined.

Sequenced input: PBMCs or a T cell subset sorted from them (not recorded which). The chain uses TRBV20-1 and TRBJ1-3, with a tentative D call TRBD1 (6 bases). The sequence was collected from an adult woman who had mild COVID-19 (a few samples of this study predate the infection). Cell type and time point are not known. The CDR3 nucleotides read TGCAGTGCTAGAATGGGGGGCTTGGGTGGAAACACCATATATTTT. Translating it yields CSARMGGLGGNTIYF.